The TCR beta chain described here comes from a study of Ad26.COV2.S vaccination and SARS-CoV-2 variants. General study results and limits: Reportedly, spike-specific CD8+ and CD4+ T cell responses achieved substantial breadth once vaccination had taken place. Possibly, TCR breadth and depth analyses underestimated total T cell responses. Spike-specific TCR breadth in vaccine recipients exceeded that seen in placebo recipients.

Libraries were prepared by immunoSEQ multiplex PCR; TCRdb keeps only in-frame clonotypes and omits some of them. The sample records approximately 90,000 clones, roughly 84% being singletons. As regards this clone: The antigen remains unidentified. Because the CDR3's place on the DNA is in doubt, the DNA is left out and the CDR3 is given as listed by TCRdb.

CDR1 and CDR2 from the germline V gene are MNHEY and SMNVEV (reference sequence). The CDR3 is 13 amino acids in total, end residues counted. The chain joins TRBV27 to TRBJ1-1; the table's TRBD1 call for D was not verified on the DNA. The source material was peripheral blood, sampled after recovery from COVID-19. This sequence originates from a human donor who had recovered from COVID-19. The CDR3 sequence is CASSTSSRRGAFF.